These 5 T cell receptor beta chains were sequenced from one sample in a study of blood T cell repertoires in COVID-19. Sequenced by immunoSEQ multiplex PCR; TCRdb stores in-frame clones only, minus some. Altogether 80,000 or so clones are present, 75% to 90% being singletons, with the ten largest covering 15% to 20%. Input material: peripheral blood. Receptor source: a human donor in a cohort sampled during active COVID-19.

The chain links TRBV24-1 to TRBJ1-5, with D possibly matching TRBD1 (6 bases). Trimming removed 3 bases from V and 0 bases from J, with 14 bases in between. CDR3 length equals 17 residues. The germline gives CDR1 KGHDR, CDR2 SFDVKD. The CDR3 nucleotides read TGTGCCACCAGTGATCCCACAGGGAGTTATAGCAATCAGCCCCAGCATTTT. Translated: CATSDPTGSYSNQPQHF.

The V call is TRBV12-5, the J call TRBJ1-5, with D possibly matching TRBD1 (6 bases). Trimming took 0 bases from V and 7 from J, leaving 10 bases between them. CDR1 is LGHNT, CDR2 FRNRAP, per germline. The CDR3 has 14 amino acids. In nucleotides, the CDR3 is TGTGCTAGTGGTTTGGTACACGGGACACAGCCCCAGCATTTT. Its translation is CASGLVHGTQPQHF.

V gene TRBV5-1 combines with J gene TRBJ1-2, with TRBD1 matching 10 bases. Germline V gene sequence: CDR1 SGHRS, CDR2 YFSETQ. The ends lost 4 bases at V and 6 bases at J; junction bases unmatched: 9. CDR3 length equals 15 residues. The CDR3 loop reads CASSPSGTGVHGYTF. The CDR3 DNA is TGCGCCAGCAGCCCCTCCGGGACAGGGGTGCATGGCTACACCTTC. Filled out from reference TRBV5-1 and TRBJ1-2, the complete variable domain reads KAGVTQTPRYLIKTRGQQVTLSCSPISGHRSVSWYQQTPGQGLQFLFEYFSETQRNKGNFPGRFSGRQFSNSRSEMNVSTLELGDSALYLCASSPSGTGVHGYTFGSGTRLTVV.

This clone occurred a few times. V is TRBV29-1 and J is TRBJ1-6; tentative D call: TRBD1 (5 bases). The germline CDR1 and CDR2 sequences are SQVTM and ANQGSEA. The CDR3 runs 13 residues. The ends were cut back, 6 bases at V and 7 bases at J, with 13 bases in the middle. The CDR3 spells CSVTAGYNSPLHF. The CDR3 nucleotides are TGCAGCGTCACTGCAGGGTACAATTCACCCCTCCACTTT.

The chain combines TRBV2 with TRBJ1-3, with unresolved D. V was pared by 3 bases and J by 3 bases, with 12 bases between. The CDR3 sequence is 15 residues long. The germline gives CDR1 SNHLY, CDR2 FYNNEI. The CDR3 nucleotides are TGTGCCAGCAGTGACTCGGGCGCGGGTGGAAACACCATATATTTT. This translates into CASSDSGAGGNTIYF. Together with reference TRBV2 and TRBJ1-3, the CDR3 gives the full variable domain: EPEVTQTPSHQVTQMGQEVILRCVPISNHLYFYWYRQILGQKVEFLVSFYNNEISEKSEIFDDQFSVERPDGSNFTLKIRSTKLEDSAMYFCASSDSGAGGNTIYFGEGSWLTVV.